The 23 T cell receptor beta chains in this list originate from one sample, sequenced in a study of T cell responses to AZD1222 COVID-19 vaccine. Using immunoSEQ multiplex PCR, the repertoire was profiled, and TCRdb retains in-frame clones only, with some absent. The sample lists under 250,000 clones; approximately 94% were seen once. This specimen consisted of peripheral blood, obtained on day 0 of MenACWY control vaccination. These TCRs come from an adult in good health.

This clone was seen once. In DNA, the CDR3 is TGTGCCAGCAGTCCCCTAGGCGAGACCGGGGAGCTGTTTTTT. Protein product: CASSPLGETGELFF. This sequence joins TRBV6-4 and TRBJ2-2; D unclear. The germline V gene encodes CDR1 MRHNA and CDR2 SNTAGT. The CDR3 totals 14 residues. V was cut by 5 bases and J by 5 bases, with 12 bases left in between.

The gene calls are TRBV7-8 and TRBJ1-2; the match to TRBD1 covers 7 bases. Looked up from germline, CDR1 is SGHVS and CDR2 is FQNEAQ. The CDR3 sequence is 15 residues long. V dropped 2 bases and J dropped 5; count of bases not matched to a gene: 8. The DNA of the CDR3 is TGTGCCAGCAGCTTAACGACCGGGACAGCATATGGCTACACCTTC. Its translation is CASSLTTGTAYGYTF.

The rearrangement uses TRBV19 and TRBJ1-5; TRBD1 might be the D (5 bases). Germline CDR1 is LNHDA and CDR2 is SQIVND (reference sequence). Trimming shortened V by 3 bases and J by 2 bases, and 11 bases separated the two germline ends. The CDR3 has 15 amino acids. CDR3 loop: CASSIFQGRNQPQHF. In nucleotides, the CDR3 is TGTGCCAGTAGTATCTTCCAGGGCCGCAATCAGCCCCAGCATTTT.

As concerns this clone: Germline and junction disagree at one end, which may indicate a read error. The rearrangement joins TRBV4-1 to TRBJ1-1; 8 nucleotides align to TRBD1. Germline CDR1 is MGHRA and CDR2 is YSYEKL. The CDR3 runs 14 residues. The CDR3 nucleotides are TGCGCCAGCAGTCAAGGACAGGGCTTGGCTGAAGCTTTCTTT. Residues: CASSQGQGLAEAFF.

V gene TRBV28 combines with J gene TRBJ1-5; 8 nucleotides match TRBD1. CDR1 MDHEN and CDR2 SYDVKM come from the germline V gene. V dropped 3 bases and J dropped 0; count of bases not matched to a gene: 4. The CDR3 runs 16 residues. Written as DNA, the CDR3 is TGTGCCAGCAGTTTTACAGGGGGAGGTAGCAATCAGCCCCAGCATTTT. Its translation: CASSFTGGGSNQPQHF.

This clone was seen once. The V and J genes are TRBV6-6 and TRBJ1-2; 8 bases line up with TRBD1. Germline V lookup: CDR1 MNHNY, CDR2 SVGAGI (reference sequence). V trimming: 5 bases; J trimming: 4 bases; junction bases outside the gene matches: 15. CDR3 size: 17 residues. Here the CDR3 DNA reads TGTGCCAGCAGTCCCGGACAGGGTTCGGCTACGGGCTATGGCTACACCTTC. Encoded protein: CASSPGQGSATGYGYTF.

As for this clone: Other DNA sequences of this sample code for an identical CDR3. The CDR3 region has the DNA TGCGCCAGCAGCTTAGGCCAAAGCACAGATACGCAGTATTTT. Translated: CASSLGQSTDTQYF. V is TRBV5-1 and J is TRBJ2-3; D ambiguous. CDR1 is SGHRS and CDR2 is YFSETQ in the germline V gene. Trimming shortened V by 2 bases and J by 0 bases, and 7 bases separated the two germline ends. The CDR3 is 14 amino acids.

CDR3 region: CASSSDRDRVKNTEAFF. For the CDR3, the DNA is TGTGCCAGCAGTTCAGACCGGGACAGGGTAAAGAACACTGAAGCTTTCTTT. The J gene is TRBJ1-1, the V gene TRBV13, with TRBD1 identical over 9 bases. CDR1 is PRHDT, CDR2 FYEKMQ, per germline (reference sequence). The CDR3 has 17 residues. The ends lost 6 bases at V and 1 base at J; junction bases unmatched: 12.

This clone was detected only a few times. CDR3 coding DNA: TGTGCCAGCAGCTTAGGAGGGCCAACTGGTGGACGCGGCTACACCTTC. Amino acid sequence: CASSLGGPTGGRGYTF. The V gene is TRBV11-2, the J gene TRBJ1-2; D is unresolved. Germline CDR1 and CDR2: SGHAT and FQNNGV. V was clipped by 1 base and J by 8 bases, with 20 bases between them. The CDR3 length is 16 residues.

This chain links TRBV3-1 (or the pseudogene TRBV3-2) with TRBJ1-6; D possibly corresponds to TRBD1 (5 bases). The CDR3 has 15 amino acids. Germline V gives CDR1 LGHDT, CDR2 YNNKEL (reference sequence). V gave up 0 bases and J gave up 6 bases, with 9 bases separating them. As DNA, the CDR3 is TGTGCCAGCAGCCAAGATCCCGGGGCTAATTCACCCCTCCACTTT. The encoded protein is CASSQDPGANSPLHF.

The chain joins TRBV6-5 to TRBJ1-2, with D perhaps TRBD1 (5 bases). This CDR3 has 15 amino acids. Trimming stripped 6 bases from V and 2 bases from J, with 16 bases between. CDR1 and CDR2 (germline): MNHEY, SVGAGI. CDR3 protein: CASRDNFGENYGYTF. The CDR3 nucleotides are TGTGCCAGCAGGGACAACTTCGGGGAAAACTATGGCTACACCTTC.

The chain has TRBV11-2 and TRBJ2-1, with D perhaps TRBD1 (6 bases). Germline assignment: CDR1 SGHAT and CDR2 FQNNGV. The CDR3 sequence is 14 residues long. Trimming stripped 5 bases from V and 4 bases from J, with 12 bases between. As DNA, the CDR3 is TGTGCCAGCAGCCCCGGACAGTTGTACAATGAGCAGTTCTTC. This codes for CASSPGQLYNEQFF.

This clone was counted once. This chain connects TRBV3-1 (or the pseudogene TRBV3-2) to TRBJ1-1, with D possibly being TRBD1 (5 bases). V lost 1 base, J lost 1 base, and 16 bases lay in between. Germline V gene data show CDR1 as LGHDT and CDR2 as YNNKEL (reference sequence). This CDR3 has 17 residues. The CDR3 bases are TGTGCCAGCAGCCAAGCGGTAGGGCGGGGCTCGAACACTGAAGCTTTCTTT. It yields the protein CASSQAVGRGSNTEAFF.

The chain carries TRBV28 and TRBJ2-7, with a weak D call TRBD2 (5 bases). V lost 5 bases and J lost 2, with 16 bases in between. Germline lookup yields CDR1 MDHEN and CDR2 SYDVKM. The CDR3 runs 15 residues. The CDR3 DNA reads TGTGCCAGCAGTCCCCACCGGGATAGGGCCTACGAGCAGTACTTC. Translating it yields CASSPHRDRAYEQYF.

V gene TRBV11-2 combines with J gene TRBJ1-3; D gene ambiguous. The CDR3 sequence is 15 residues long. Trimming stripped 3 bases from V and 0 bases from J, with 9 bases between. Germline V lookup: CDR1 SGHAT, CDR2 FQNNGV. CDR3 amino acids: CASSFPGSSGNTIYF. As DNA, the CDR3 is TGTGCCAGCAGCTTCCCCGGGAGCTCTGGAAACACCATATATTTT.

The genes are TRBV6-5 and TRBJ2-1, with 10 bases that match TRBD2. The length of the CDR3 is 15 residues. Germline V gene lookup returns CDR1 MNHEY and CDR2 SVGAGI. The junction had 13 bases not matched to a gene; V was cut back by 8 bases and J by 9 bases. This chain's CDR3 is CASQVIAGGRSEQFF. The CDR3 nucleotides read TGTGCCAGCCAAGTTATAGCGGGGGGTCGGAGTGAGCAGTTCTTC.

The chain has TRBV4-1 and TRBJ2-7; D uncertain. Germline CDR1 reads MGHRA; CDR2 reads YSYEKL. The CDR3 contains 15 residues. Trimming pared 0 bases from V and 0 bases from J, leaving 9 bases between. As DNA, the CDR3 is TGCGCCAGCAGCCAAGATAGGGCCCTCTCCTACGAGCAGTACTTC. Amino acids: CASSQDRALSYEQYF.

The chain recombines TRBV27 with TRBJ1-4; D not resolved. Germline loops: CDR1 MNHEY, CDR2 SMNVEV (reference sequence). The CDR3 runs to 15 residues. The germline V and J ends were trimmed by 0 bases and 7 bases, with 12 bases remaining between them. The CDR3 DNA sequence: TGTGCCAGCAGTTTATCGAAGGTGGGGAGTGAAAAACTGTTTTTT. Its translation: CASSLSKVGSEKLFF.

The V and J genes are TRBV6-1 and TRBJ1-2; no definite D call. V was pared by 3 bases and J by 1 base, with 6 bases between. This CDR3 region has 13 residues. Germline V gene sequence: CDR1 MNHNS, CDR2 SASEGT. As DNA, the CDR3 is TGTGCCAGCAGTGACAGCGTTAACTATGGCTACACCTTC. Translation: CASSDSVNYGYTF.

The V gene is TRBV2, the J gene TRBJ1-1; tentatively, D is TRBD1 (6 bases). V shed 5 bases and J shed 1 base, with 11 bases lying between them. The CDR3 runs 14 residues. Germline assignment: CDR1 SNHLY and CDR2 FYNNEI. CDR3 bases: TGTGCCAGCAGTTCACAGGGCCCGAACACTGAAGCTTTCTTT. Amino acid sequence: CASSSQGPNTEAFF.

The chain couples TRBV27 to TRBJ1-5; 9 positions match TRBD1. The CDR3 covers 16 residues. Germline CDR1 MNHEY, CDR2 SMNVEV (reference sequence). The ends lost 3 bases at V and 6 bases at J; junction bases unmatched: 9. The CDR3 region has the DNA TGTGCCAGCAGTTTTATTCGGACAGGGGTTGTTCAGCCCCAGCATTTT. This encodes CASSFIRTGVVQPQHF.

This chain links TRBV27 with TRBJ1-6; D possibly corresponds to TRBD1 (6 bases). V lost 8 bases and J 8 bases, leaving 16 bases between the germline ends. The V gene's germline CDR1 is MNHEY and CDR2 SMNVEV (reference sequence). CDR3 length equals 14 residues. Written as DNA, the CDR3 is TGTGCCAGCGGGGAAACAGGGCTTTATTCACCCCTCCACTTT. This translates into CASGETGLYSPLHF.

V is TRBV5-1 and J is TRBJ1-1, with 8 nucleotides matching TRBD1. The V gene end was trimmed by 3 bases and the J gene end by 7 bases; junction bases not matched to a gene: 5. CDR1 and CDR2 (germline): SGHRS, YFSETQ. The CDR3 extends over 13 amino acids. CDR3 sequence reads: CASSWTGSGEAFF. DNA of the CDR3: TGCGCCAGCAGCTGGACAGGGTCGGGTGAAGCTTTCTTT.